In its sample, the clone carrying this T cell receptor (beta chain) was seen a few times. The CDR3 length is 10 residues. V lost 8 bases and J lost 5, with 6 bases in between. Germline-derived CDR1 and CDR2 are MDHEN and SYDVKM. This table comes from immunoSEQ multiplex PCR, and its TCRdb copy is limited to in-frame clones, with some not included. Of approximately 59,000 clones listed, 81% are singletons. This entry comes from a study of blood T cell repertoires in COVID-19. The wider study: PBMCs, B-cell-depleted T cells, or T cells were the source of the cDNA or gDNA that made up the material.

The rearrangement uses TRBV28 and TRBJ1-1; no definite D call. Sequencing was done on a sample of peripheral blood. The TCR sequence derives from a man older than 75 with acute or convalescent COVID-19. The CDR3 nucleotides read TGTGCCAGCTTTCATACTGAAGCTTTCTTT. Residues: CASFHTEAFF.